This T cell receptor beta chain was obtained from a study of human T cells and chemical hapten exposure. Study-wide findings and caveats: While controls formed fewer of them, expanded TCRs formed significantly more large CDR3 similarity clusters.

The sample holds many counts of this clonotype. Its antigen is currently unknown. Specified time point: patch test 1, 2 weeks after DPC sensitization. Treatment denoted: therapeutic diphenylcyclopropenone sensitization with weekly scalp DPC. CDR3 size: 13 residues. From germline, CDR1 is SGHTA and CDR2 FQGNSA. Trimming stripped 1 base from V and 6 bases from J, with 7 bases between. TCRdb re-analysed the RACE reads in MiXCR, keeping a single row per CDR3 protein. The sample yields approximately 400,000 distinct CDR3 sequences, about 4.8% seen once. Here the sequenced sample was whole blood, taken in connection with sensitization to the hapten diphenylcyclopropenone (DPC). The V call is TRBV7-2, the J call TRBJ2-1; unclear D gene. The source of this sequence is a woman between 50 and 59 years old with alopecia areata. Some clones in this sample may be carry-over from other donors' samples. The CDR3 region is CASSLVASNEQFF. CDR3 DNA: TGTGCCAGCAGCTTAGTTGCGTCCAATGAGCAGTTCTTC. The full variable domain, its missing parts supplied by reference TRBV7-2 and TRBJ2-1, is GAGVSQSPSNKVTEKGKDVELRCDPISGHTALYWYRQSLGQGLEFLIYFQGNSAPDKSGLPSDRFSAERTGGSVSTLTIQRTQQEDSAVYLCASSLVASNEQFFGPGTRLTVL.